A single sample gave rise to the 32 T cell receptor beta chains below, sequenced in a study of blood T cell repertoires in COVID-19. The assay was immunoSEQ multiplex PCR, and TCRdb's table has in-frame clones only and misses some. The sample consists of about 87,000 clones, 89% of them appearing once. Material: peripheral blood. The receptors originated from a woman aged 80 or over with active COVID-19.

This clone was seen just once. This chain joins TRBV30 and TRBJ2-2; D uncertain. The CDR3 runs to 12 residues. Trimming shortened V by 2 bases and J by 3 bases, and 4 bases separated the two germline ends. Germline V lookup: CDR1 GTSNPN, CDR2 SVGIG (reference sequence). The CDR3 DNA sequence: TGTGCCTGGAGTTCCGACACCGGGGAGCTGTTTTTT. Translating gives CAWSSDTGELFF.

The genes are TRBV5-5 and TRBJ2-2, with a weak D call TRBD1 (5 bases). The germline CDR1 and CDR2 sequences are SGHKS and YYEKEE (reference sequence). Deletions cut 2 bases from V and 2 bases from J, with 10 bases between. CDR3 length equals 15 residues. CDR3 bases: TGTGCCAGCAGCTTTTCCAGGGCAAACACCGGGGAGCTGTTTTTT. As protein: CASSFSRANTGELFF. Together with reference TRBV5-5 and TRBJ2-2, the CDR3 gives the full variable domain: DAGVTQSPTHLIKTRGQQVTLRCSPISGHKSVSWYQQVLGQGPQFIFQYYEKEERGRGNFPDRFSARQFPNYSSELNVNALLLGDSALYLCASSFSRANTGELFFGEGSRLTVL.

The CDR3 coding sequence is TGTGCCAGCAGCTTGGAAAGCCGAATGAACACTGAAGCTTTCTTT. Amino acids: CASSLESRMNTEAFF. This chain uses TRBV5-5 with TRBJ1-1; D remains ambiguous. Germline CDR1 and CDR2: SGHKS and YYEKEE (reference sequence). V lost 0 bases and J lost 0, with 9 bases in between. CDR3 size: 15 residues.

CDR3 DNA: TGCGCCAGCAGCCAAAGGCGCGGGTCGGCTTTTTACAATGAGCAGTTCTTC. Its translation is CASSQRRGSAFYNEQFF. The chain has TRBV4-3 and TRBJ2-1; possible D gene TRBD2, 5 bases. Trimming cost V 2 bases and J 4 bases, with 18 bases left between them. Germline V CDR1 and CDR2: LGHNA, YSLEER. There are 17 residues in the CDR3.

This chain uses TRBV5-6 with TRBJ2-5; TRBD2 matches at 11 bases. The CDR3 has 15 residues. The germline CDR1 and CDR2 sequences are SGHDT and YYEEEE. Unmatched junction bases numbered 5, after V lost 2 bases and J lost 5 bases. CDR3 protein: CASSFSGRGAETQYF. DNA for the CDR3: TGTGCCAGCAGCTTTAGCGGGAGGGGGGCGGAGACCCAGTACTTC. The full variable domain, with the rest looked up from reference TRBV5-6 and TRBJ2-5, is DAGVTQSPTHLIKTRGQQVTLRCSPKSGHDTVSWYQQALGQGPQFIFQYYEEEERQRGNFPDRFSGHQFPNYSSELNVNALLLGDSALYLCASSFSGRGAETQYFGPGTRLLVL.

The chain carries TRBV6-6 and TRBJ1-1, with 9 bases matching TRBD1. Per the germline V gene, CDR1 is MNHNY and CDR2 is SVGAGI (reference sequence). With 5 bases clipped from V and 2 bases from J, the junction kept 12 bases outside the gene matches. This CDR3 has 17 amino acids. DNA for the CDR3: TGTGCCAGCAGTCTAATTCCGGGACAGGGTGGAAACACTGAAGCTTTCTTT. As protein: CASSLIPGQGGNTEAFF.

V is TRBV6-2 or TRBV6-3 and J is TRBJ2-2; maybe TRBD2 (5 bases). The CDR3 length is 15 residues. Trimming took 4 bases from V and 4 from J, leaving 13 bases between them. The V gene's germline CDR1 is MNHEY and CDR2 SVGEGT. The CDR3 nucleotides read TGTGCCAGCAGTTGGCACGGGAAAGTCACCGGGGAGCTGTTTTTT. Translation: CASSWHGKVTGELFF.

V gene TRBV7-3 combines with J gene TRBJ2-1, with 8 positions matching TRBD1. Germline CDR1 reads SGHTA; CDR2 reads FQGTGA. The CDR3 consists of 13 residues. Trimming cost V 6 bases and J 11 bases; bases outside gene matches: 9. The CDR3, as DNA: TGTGCCAGCAGATACCAGGGGGCAACTCAGCAGTTCTTC. Protein: CASRYQGATQQFF.

The CDR3, as DNA: TGTGCCAGCAGGGACAGGGGGCGTAACGATCAGCCCCAGCATTTT. The encoded protein is CASRDRGRNDQPQHF. The rearrangement uses TRBV6-6 and TRBJ1-5; 11 nucleotides line up with TRBD1. Germline V lookup: CDR1 MNHNY, CDR2 SVGAGI (reference sequence). Unmatched junction bases numbered 6, after V lost 6 bases and J lost 5 bases. The CDR3 is made up of 15 amino acids.

This chain joins TRBV28 and TRBJ1-1; 7 bases align to TRBD1. The CDR3 is made up of 14 amino acids. The junction had 5 bases not matched to a gene; V was cut back by 5 bases and J by 2 bases. CDR1 MDHEN and CDR2 SYDVKM come from the germline V gene. CDR3 sequence: CASSPDRPNTEAFF. CDR3 coding DNA: TGTGCCAGCAGTCCGGACAGGCCTAACACTGAAGCTTTCTTT.

This clone showed up just a few times. The chain couples TRBV6-2 or TRBV6-3 to TRBJ2-1, with TRBD2 matching over 13 bases. CDR1 is MNHEY and CDR2 is SVGEGT in the germline V gene. The trim removed 5 bases at V and 5 bases at J, leaving 9 bases unmatched. CDR3 size: 17 residues. The CDR3 DNA reads as TGTGCCAGCAGTCCGAGGACTAGCGGGAGCACCCACAATGAGCAGTTCTTC. As protein: CASSPRTSGSTHNEQFF.

This clone was observed a single time. This chain connects TRBV4-2 to TRBJ2-7, with unresolved D. Germline V gene data show CDR1 as LGHNA and CDR2 as YNFKEQ. Deletions cut 1 base from V and 6 bases from J, with 7 bases between. The CDR3 has 12 amino acids. The CDR3: CASSQVGAEQYF. For the CDR3, the DNA is TGTGCCAGCAGCCAAGTCGGAGCCGAGCAGTACTTC.

This sequence joins TRBV19 and TRBJ2-1, with 9 nucleotides matching TRBD2. CDR3 length: 14 residues. J was trimmed by 7 bases and V by 5 bases; bases with no gene match: 6. Germline V CDR1 and CDR2: LNHDA, SQIVND (reference sequence). The CDR3: CASSRLADFNEQFF. The CDR3 DNA is TGTGCCAGTAGTCGACTAGCGGATTTTAATGAGCAGTTCTTC.

V gene TRBV7-2 combines with J gene TRBJ2-1, with D tentatively TRBD1 (6 bases). Germline CDR1 is SGHTA and CDR2 is FQGNSA. There are 15 residues in the CDR3. Trimming left V 5 bases short and J 9 bases short, with 20 bases between. This chain's CDR3 is CASSPTGQAPSEQFF. The CDR3 nucleotides read TGTGCCAGCAGCCCAACGGGACAAGCTCCATCTGAGCAGTTCTTC. The complete variable domain, with remaining parts taken from reference TRBV7-2 and TRBJ2-1, reads GAGVSQSPSNKVTEKGKDVELRCDPISGHTALYWYRQSLGQGLEFLIYFQGNSAPDKSGLPSDRFSAERTGGSVSTLTIQRTQQEDSAVYLCASSPTGQAPSEQFFGPGTRLTVL.

The V gene is TRBV28, the J gene TRBJ2-7; 9 bases line up with TRBD2. V was pared by 3 bases and J by 2 bases, with 2 bases of the junction left unmatched. CDR1 and CDR2 from the germline V gene are MDHEN and SYDVKM. The CDR3 extends over 14 amino acids. The CDR3 protein is CASSFRGRAYEQYF. The CDR3 region has the DNA TGTGCCAGCAGTTTCCGCGGGAGGGCCTACGAGCAGTACTTC.

Note on this clone: Within the sample, other DNA sequences also encode this same CDR3. The chain links TRBV6-5 to TRBJ1-5; D perhaps matches TRBD1 (6 bases). V lost 4 bases and J lost 3, with 16 bases in between. This CDR3 region has 16 residues. The germline V gene has CDR1 MNHEY and CDR2 SVGAGI. This CDR3 is CASSSVQGSYNQPQHF. CDR3 sequence (DNA): TGTGCCAGCAGTTCCGTACAGGGTTCGTACAATCAGCCCCAGCATTTT.

The chain links TRBV19 to TRBJ1-1, with D possibly matching TRBD1 (5 bases). Germline CDR1 and CDR2: LNHDA and SQIVND (reference sequence). V was clipped by 3 bases and J by 1 base, with 12 bases between them. The CDR3 extends over 15 amino acids. The CDR3 sequence is CASSITRQGNTEAFF. The CDR3 region has the DNA TGTGCCAGTAGTATCACCCGGCAGGGGAACACTGAAGCTTTCTTT.

V usage is TRBV2 and J usage is TRBJ2-5; 9 bases are shared with TRBD1. Trimming cost V 4 bases and J 4 bases; bases outside gene matches: 1. Germline lookup yields CDR1 SNHLY and CDR2 FYNNEI. The CDR3 has 13 residues. The CDR3 nucleotides are TGTGCCAGCAGTGTGGACAGGGGAGAGACCCAGTACTTC. Its translation: CASSVDRGETQYF.

This clone came up a few times. The chain joins TRBV10-2 to TRBJ1-6; weak D call: TRBD1 (5 bases). The germline V and J ends were trimmed by 2 bases and 6 bases, with 11 bases remaining between them. This CDR3 is 15 amino acids long. CDR1 and CDR2 from the germline V gene are WSHSY and SAAADI. The CDR3 loop reads CASSETRGGNSPLHF. The CDR3, as DNA: TGCGCCAGCAGTGAGACGAGGGGAGGTAATTCACCCCTCCACTTT.

This chain connects TRBV7-9 to TRBJ2-2, with a tentative D call TRBD1 (6 bases). The CDR3 spans 14 residues. Trimming took off 3 bases at V and 4 bases at J, with 9 bases between the two ends. Germline-derived CDR1 and CDR2 are SEHNR and FQNEAQ (reference sequence). CDR3 nucleotides: TGTGCCAGCAGCTTGCAGGGGAGCACCGGGGAGCTGTTTTTT. As protein: CASSLQGSTGELFF.

The chain uses TRBV29-1 and TRBJ2-1, with D possibly TRBD2 on 6 matching bases. The CDR3 consists of 12 residues. The V end lost 7 bases, the J end lost 9 bases, and 16 bases lay between the germline ends. Germline loops: CDR1 SQVTM, CDR2 ANQGSEA. Here the CDR3 reads CSARPGGFEQFF. CDR3 coding DNA: TGCAGCGCCCGGCCAGGAGGGTTTGAGCAGTTCTTC.

CDR3 residues: CASSQVPGRANEQFF. The CDR3 DNA follows: TGTGCCAGCAGCCAAGTCCCTGGGCGGGCCAATGAGCAGTTCTTC. The V call is TRBV4-2, the J call TRBJ2-1, with a weak D call TRBD2 (5 bases). The ends were cut back, 1 base at V and 6 bases at J, with 13 bases in the middle. Per germline, CDR1 LGHNA and CDR2 YNFKEQ. This CDR3 is built from 15 residues.

This chain joins TRBV7-8 and TRBJ2-4, with 8 bases that match TRBD2. This CDR3 contains 15 residues. Germline V gene sequence: CDR1 SGHVS, CDR2 FQNEAQ. Unmatched junction bases numbered 12, after V lost 5 bases and J lost 9 bases. In DNA, the CDR3 is TGTGCCAGCAGCCACCCCGAGGTAGCGGGATCCATTCAGTACTTC. Translated, it gives CASSHPEVAGSIQYF. The full variable domain, in which reference TRBV7-8 and TRBJ2-4 provide the parts outside the CDR3, is GAGVSQSPRYKVAKRGQDVALRCDPISGHVSLFWYQQALGQGPEFLTYFQNEAQLDKSGLPSDRFFAERPEGSVSTLKIQRTQQEDSAVYLCASSHPEVAGSIQYFGAGTRLSVL.

The gene calls are TRBV4-2 and TRBJ2-7; the D gene is possibly TRBD2 (5 bases). The ends were cut back, 0 bases at V and 2 bases at J, with 11 bases in the middle. CDR1 and CDR2 (germline): LGHNA, YNFKEQ. This CDR3 spans 15 amino acids. The CDR3 nucleotides are TGTGCCAGCAGCCAAGATGGCGGGCAGACCTACGAGCAGTACTTC. It codes for CASSQDGGQTYEQYF.

This chain links TRBV18 with TRBJ2-7; no definite D call. Germline loops: CDR1 KGHSH, CDR2 LQKENI. Deletions cut 4 bases from V and 5 bases from J, with 6 bases between. The CDR3 is 11 residues long. The chain's CDR3 is CASSRANEQYF. The CDR3 DNA reads TGTGCCAGCTCACGGGCTAACGAGCAGTACTTC.

The rearrangement links TRBV19 to TRBJ2-1, with no clear D. Deletions cut 2 bases from V and 3 bases from J, with 8 bases between. This CDR3 contains 14 residues. Germline V gene data show CDR1 as LNHDA and CDR2 as SQIVND (reference sequence). Here the CDR3 reads CASSIRLVYNEQFF. CDR3 sequence (DNA): TGTGCCAGTAGTATACGGTTGGTCTACAATGAGCAGTTCTTC.

This rearrangement joins TRBV4-3 to TRBJ2-6; tentatively, D is TRBD2 (6 bases). Trimming left V 0 bases short and J 0 bases short, with 18 bases between. Germline V gene lookup returns CDR1 LGHNA and CDR2 YSLEER. This CDR3 comprises 20 residues. Here the CDR3 reads CASSQEGGQRAFSGANVLTF. As DNA, the CDR3 is TGCGCCAGCAGCCAAGAAGGAGGGCAGAGGGCGTTCTCTGGGGCCAACGTCCTGACTTTC.

The V and J genes are TRBV19 and TRBJ2-5, with D maybe TRBD1 (5 bases). V was shortened by 4 bases and J by 3 bases, with 6 bases between the two germline ends. The CDR3 has 12 amino acids. Germline V gene lookup returns CDR1 LNHDA and CDR2 SQIVND (reference sequence). CDR3 residues: CASSSREETQYF. CDR3 nucleotide sequence: TGTGCCAGTAGTAGCAGGGAAGAGACCCAGTACTTC. The complete variable domain, with remaining parts taken from reference TRBV19 and TRBJ2-5, reads DGGITQSPKYLFRKEGQNVTLSCEQNLNHDAMYWYRQDPGQGLRLIYYSQIVNDFQKGDIAEGYSVSREKKESFPLTVTSAQKNPTAFYLCASSSREETQYFGPGTRLLVL.

The rearrangement joins TRBV6-5 to TRBJ2-1, with D possibly being TRBD2 (6 bases). V shed 1 base and J shed 6 bases, with 16 bases lying between them. The V gene's germline CDR1 is MNHEY and CDR2 SVGAGI. This CDR3 comprises 16 residues. Here the CDR3 DNA reads TGTGCCAGCAGTTACTTGGCTGGCGGGAAGCGCAATGAGCAGTTCTTC. Translated: CASSYLAGGKRNEQFF.

This chain uses TRBV6-6 with TRBJ2-7, with 10 bases lining up with TRBD2. From germline, CDR1 is MNHNY and CDR2 SVGAGI (reference sequence). The CDR3 runs 15 residues. Losses at the gene ends were 8 bases for V and 5 bases for J; bases not matched to a gene: 12. The CDR3 DNA sequence: TGTGCCAGCTCAAAAGTGGGACTAGCGTCCCACGAGCAGTACTTC. This translates into CASSKVGLASHEQYF.

V and J are TRBV3-1 (or the pseudogene TRBV3-2) and TRBJ2-3; D not certain. This CDR3 is built from 13 residues. Trimming removed 5 bases at V and 6 bases at J, with 12 bases between. Germline loops: CDR1 LGHDT, CDR2 YNNKEL (reference sequence). CDR3: CASSKAPSDTQYF. The CDR3 DNA is TGTGCCAGCAGCAAAGCCCCTTCTGATACGCAGTATTTT.

The table lists this clone with many counts. The V call is TRBV2, the J call TRBJ2-3; D not certain. Trimming stripped 6 bases from V and 0 bases from J, with 10 bases between. There are 14 residues in the CDR3. Germline loops: CDR1 SNHLY, CDR2 FYNNEI. Written as DNA, the CDR3 is TGTGCCAGCAGGGAGTGGCCCAGCACAGATACGCAGTATTTT. Its translation is CASREWPSTDTQYF.